The rows below give T cell receptor beta chains drawn from one sample of a study of Graves' ophthalmopathy and Graves' hyperthyroidism. TCRdb fed the multiplex PCR reads into MiXCR, producing one record per CDR3 protein. The sample lists roughly 300,000 distinct CDR3 sequences; roughly a sixth were seen once. Source material: peripheral blood. These receptors came from an adult man with Graves' ophthalmopathy. Both conserved end residues are trimmed from each CDR3. Fields, in order: CDR3 protein, V gene, J gene, clone size. Only some rows state a clone size, as once, few, many or a class for expanded clones.

SARDLQAIDEQY	TRBV20-1	TRBJ2-7	-
ASSSGQGAWQY	TRBV28	TRBJ2-7	-
ASNLAGSGANVLT	TRBV6-5	TRBJ2-6	many
ASSPQSWGGSGTGELF	TRBV12-3/TRBV12-4	TRBJ2-2	once
ASSPHFQGIYGYT	TRBV28	TRBJ1-2	many
SVEERRGGYEQY	TRBV29-1	TRBJ2-7	many
ASSSLRQTYGYI	TRBV7-8	TRBJ1-2	-
SALIAGTSYEQY	TRBV20-1	TRBJ2-7	many
ASSLDRVGNTIY	TRBV5-1	TRBJ1-3	many
ASSYVAGVMSGANVLT	TRBV11-1	TRBJ2-6	many
ASSETTGQPQH	TRBV12-3/TRBV12-4	TRBJ1-5	-
ASSPDGGGSYEQY	TRBV5-1	TRBJ2-7	many
ASSAGGQGSRGNTIY	TRBV9	TRBJ1-3	many
ASSWEGETNTGELF	TRBV6-2/TRBV6-3	TRBJ2-2	many
ACPGQGDHEQY	TRBV30	TRBJ2-7	-
ATSDPSSGKYQETQY	TRBV24-1	TRBJ2-5	many
ASSSQGRTEQY	TRBV7-2	TRBJ2-7	many
ASSGQGDEQY	TRBV6-1	TRBJ2-7	many
SASFSGEDYGYT	TRBV20-1	TRBJ1-2	many
ASRGRDYGYT	TRBV11-2	TRBJ1-2	many
ASSHNPAAYNSPLH	TRBV7-2	TRBJ1-6	many
ASSLNRGRGQY	TRBV5-5	TRBJ2-4	many
SVASDRAYEQY	TRBV29-1	TRBJ2-7	many
ASSPTGTMNTGELF	TRBV6-2/TRBV6-3	TRBJ2-2	many
ASSRLAGVDEQY	TRBV2	TRBJ2-7	many
ASTPFKEPYEQY	TRBV6-2/TRBV6-3	TRBJ2-7	many
ASSLDGGLSYGYT	TRBV7-3	TRBJ1-2	many
ASSLVGRGTGELF	TRBV11-2	TRBJ2-2	many
SVDRGHSNTEAF	TRBV29-1	TRBJ1-1	-
ATRTGGTWGGQY	TRBV2	TRBJ2-5	-
ASSSRWTKNTEAF	TRBV6-5	TRBJ1-1	many
ASSGAVDNQPQH	TRBV6-1	TRBJ1-5	many
AWGSHRFEYEQY	TRBV30	TRBJ2-7	many
ASSSRDDLFGEQY	TRBV11-3	TRBJ2-7	-